This T cell receptor beta chain was obtained from a study of response to subunit inactivated influenza vaccine. Findings and limits, study-wide: The authors suggested that few new T cells are recruited per seasonal influenza vaccination.

For this clonotype: The antigen is undetermined.

MiXCR, applied by TCRdb to the RT-PCR reads, yields one record per CDR3 protein. Of hundreds of thousands of distinct CDR3 sequences listed, around 13% are singletons. CDR3 length equals 17 residues. With V trimmed by 6 bases and J by 1 base, 14 bases remained unmatched. Looked up from germline, CDR1 is MDHEN and CDR2 is SYDVKM. The chain joins TRBV28 to TRBJ2-5; 7 bases map to TRBD2. The sequence came from a man aged 45 to 65 who received an inactivated influenza vaccine. The source was PBMCs from blood, collected about 40 days after vaccination. The CDR3, as DNA: TGTGCCAGCAGACCTATCAGCGGGACCAAACTCCAAGAGACCCAGTACTTC. Protein sequence: CASRPISGTKLQETQYF.